Presented here are 15 T cell receptor beta chains from one specimen sequenced in a study of cytomegalovirus exposure and HLA in healthy donors. Method: immunoSEQ multiplex PCR; TCRdb's copy keeps in-frame clones and lacks some. The sample lists about 330,000 clones, 86% occurring once. Input material: PBMCs. Every receptor here comes from a woman between 18 and 29 years old in good health and CMV-seronegative.

The gene calls are TRBV9 and TRBJ2-7, with D perhaps matching TRBD2 (7 bases). This CDR3 is built from 17 residues. CDR1 SGDLS and CDR2 YYNGEE come from the germline V gene. With 0 bases removed from V and 6 bases from J, the gap between germline ends came to 22 bases. In DNA, the CDR3 is TGTGCCAGCAGCGTAGGGATCGCGGCGGGAGAAGGGGGCGAGCAGTACTTC. Translating gives CASSVGIAAGEGGEQYF.

This clone was observed once. The J gene is TRBJ2-3, the V gene TRBV9, with 8 bases matching TRBD2. The length of the CDR3 is 17 residues. J was trimmed by 3 bases and V by 2 bases; bases with no gene match: 11. Germline V gene sequence: CDR1 SGDLS, CDR2 YYNGEE. Here the CDR3 reads CASSVRREGVGTDTQYF. The CDR3 region has the DNA TGTGCCAGCAGCGTTCGACGGGAGGGCGTAGGGACAGATACGCAGTATTTT.

The CDR3 reads CASSQEVPGQGRWGEQYF. The CDR3 nucleotides are TGCGCCAGCAGCCAAGAGGTCCCGGGACAGGGTCGGTGGGGCGAGCAGTACTTC. V gene TRBV4-1 combines with J gene TRBJ2-7; 9 nucleotides agree with TRBD1. Trimming at V came to 0 bases and at J to 6 bases, leaving 15 bases not matched to a gene. This CDR3 has 18 residues. Germline CDR1 MGHRA, CDR2 YSYEKL.

The J gene is TRBJ1-2, the V gene TRBV9, with D perhaps matching TRBD1 (5 bases). V shed 3 bases and J shed 5 bases, with 11 bases lying between them. CDR3 length: 13 amino acids. CDR1 is SGDLS and CDR2 is YYNGEE in the germline V gene. CDR3 DNA: TGTGCCAGCAGCGGGCCAGGGTCGTATGGCTACACCTTC. It yields the protein CASSGPGSYGYTF.

The chain recombines TRBV6-5 with TRBJ2-7, with TRBD1 as a possible D gene (6 bases). Germline CDR1 reads MNHEY; CDR2 reads SVGAGI. The V and J ends lost 6 bases and 4 bases respectively, with 10 bases between them. The length of the CDR3 is 12 residues. The CDR3 DNA follows: TGTGCCAGCAGACAGGGAACTTACGAGCAGTACTTC. Protein: CASRQGTYEQYF.

The chain joins TRBV2 to TRBJ2-7; D is possibly TRBD1 (6 bases). Deletions cut 9 bases from V and 0 bases from J, with 24 bases between. Per the germline V gene, CDR1 is SNHLY and CDR2 is FYNNEI. The CDR3 length is 17 residues. As DNA, the CDR3 is TGTGCCAGTGGCAGGGGCCCAGCGCCCACAAGCTCCTACGAGCAGTACTTC. Its translation is CASGRGPAPTSSYEQYF.

This clone showed up just once. The rearrangement joins TRBV5-6 to TRBJ1-1; D unresolved. The V end was cut by 2 bases, the J end by 0 bases, with 17 bases between. The CDR3 totals 17 residues. Germline V lookup: CDR1 SGHDT, CDR2 YYEEEE. Written as DNA, the CDR3 is TGTGCCAGCAGCTTTGGTCAGACAATCCCTCTGAACACTGAAGCTTTCTTT. It translates to CASSFGQTIPLNTEAFF.

V gene TRBV5-1 combines with J gene TRBJ2-2, with TRBD2 as a possible D gene (5 bases). Per the germline V gene, CDR1 is SGHRS and CDR2 is YFSETQ. V lost 4 bases and J 5 bases, leaving 15 bases between the germline ends. The CDR3 is 15 residues long. As DNA, the CDR3 is TGCGCCAGCAGCGGTAGCGATTTCTTGACCGGGGAGCTGTTTTTT. Its protein product is CASSGSDFLTGELFF.

This clone was counted once. This chain connects TRBV18 to TRBJ1-1; possible D gene TRBD1, 5 bases. The CDR3 extends over 14 amino acids. Germline V gene lookup returns CDR1 KGHSH and CDR2 LQKENI. Trimming cost V 4 bases and J 0 bases, with 9 bases left between them. The CDR3: CASSRGQMNTEAFF. The CDR3, as DNA: TGTGCCAGCTCACGGGGCCAGATGAACACTGAAGCTTTCTTT.

The V call is TRBV2, the J call TRBJ2-1, with D maybe TRBD2 (6 bases). The CDR3 is 13 residues long. Germline loops: CDR1 SNHLY, CDR2 FYNNEI. V was clipped by 4 bases and J by 5 bases, with 9 bases between them. CDR3 amino acids: CASSVLANNEQFF. The CDR3 DNA reads as TGTGCCAGCAGTGTCCTAGCGAACAATGAGCAGTTCTTC.

This clone has just a few counts. The chain combines TRBV5-1 with TRBJ1-4; 9 nucleotides align to TRBD1. CDR3 length equals 15 residues. With V trimmed by 2 bases and J by 7 bases, 6 bases remained unmatched. CDR1 and CDR2 from the germline V gene are SGHRS and YFSETQ. CDR3 region: CASSLQGALGEKLFF. The CDR3 region has the DNA TGCGCCAGCAGCTTACAGGGGGCGCTGGGTGAAAAACTGTTTTTT.

The chain couples TRBV19 to TRBJ2-1; D not resolved. Per the germline V gene, CDR1 is LNHDA and CDR2 is SQIVND (reference sequence). The CDR3 consists of 14 residues. V was clipped by 6 bases and J by 0 bases, with 9 bases between them. In nucleotides, the CDR3 is TGTGCCAGTAGGTATCTCGGCTCCTACAATGAGCAGTTCTTC. Residues: CASRYLGSYNEQFF.

The chain is built from TRBV18 and TRBJ2-1; a weak D match, TRBD2 (5 bases). Germline CDR1 reads KGHSH; CDR2 reads LQKENI. The V gene lost 6 bases and the J gene lost 1 base, with 19 bases spanning the gap. The CDR3 has 17 amino acids. CDR3 DNA sequence: TGTGCCAGCTCGCCGCGGACTGGGGAAGGGTCCTACAATGAGCAGTTCTTC. Translation gives CASSPRTGEGSYNEQFF.

The V call is TRBV11-2, the J call TRBJ2-2; D gene ambiguous. CDR1 SGHAT and CDR2 FQNNGV come from the germline V gene. The CDR3 sequence is 14 residues long. Between the trimmed V and J ends, which lost 3 bases and 1 base, there was a span of 6 bases. The CDR3 spells CASSFQLNTGELFF. The CDR3 DNA reads TGTGCCAGCAGCTTTCAATTGAACACCGGGGAGCTGTTTTTT.

The V gene is TRBV4-2, the J gene TRBJ2-7, with TRBD2 matching over 10 bases. V was clipped by 3 bases and J by 5 bases; unmatched bases: 7. The germline V gene has CDR1 LGHNA and CDR2 YNFKEQ. The CDR3 sequence is 15 residues long. The DNA for the CDR3 is TGTGCCAGCAGCCAGTCTAGCGGGAGCCCGCACGAGCAGTACTTC. This encodes CASSQSSGSPHEQYF.